This T cell receptor (beta chain) originates from a study of tumor-infiltrating lymphocytes in primary liver carcinoma. In the study overall: Patients, male and female, were 30 to 69 years old.

This clonotype was counted ten times or more. Its matching antigen is unknown. CDR1 and CDR2 from the germline V gene are MNHNS and SASEGT. The CDR3 loop spans 11 amino acids. Trimming cost V 2 bases and J 5 bases, with 4 bases left between them. Study-level results: Relative to tumor region pairs, the tumor-adjacent and tumor-blood pairs showed overlap that was lower.

Production of TCR beta cDNA used 500 ng total RNA together with a constant-region primer. Slightly modified ARM-PCR with three nested multiplex PCR rounds yielded TCR beta libraries. TRBV1-TRBV30 forward primers paired with a C-beta reverse primer were used in the first two PCR rounds, which ran approximately 11 cycles each. TCRdb ran MiXCR on the multiplex PCR reads and lists one entry per CDR3 protein. Of 65,000 to 80,000 distinct CDR3 sequences listed, approximately 70% are singletons. Co-extraction of RNA and DNA was performed on about 19-31 mg of unsorted bulk tissue. Surgeons treated the primary liver carcinoma of the patients by surgical resection.

Sequencing was performed on liver tumor tissue from sampling region 4. Subset described: tumor region T4, right-lateral pole. This rearrangement joins TRBV6-1 to TRBJ2-7, with no clear D. This clonotype was sampled from a man aged 40-55 years with primary liver carcinoma and hepatitis B virus infection. The CDR3 DNA reads TGTGCCAGCAGTGAAAAGCACGAGCAGTACTTC. Its translation: CASSEKHEQYF.